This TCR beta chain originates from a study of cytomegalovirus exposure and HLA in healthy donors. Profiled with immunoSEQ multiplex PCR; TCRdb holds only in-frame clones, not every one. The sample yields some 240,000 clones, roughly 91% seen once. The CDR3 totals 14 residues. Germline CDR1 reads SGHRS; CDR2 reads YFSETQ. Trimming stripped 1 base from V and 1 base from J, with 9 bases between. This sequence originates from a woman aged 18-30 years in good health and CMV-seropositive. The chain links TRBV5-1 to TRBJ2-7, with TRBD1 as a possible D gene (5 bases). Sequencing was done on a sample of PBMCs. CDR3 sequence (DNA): TGCGCCAGCAGCTTGTCAGGGAAATCCTACGAGCAGTACTTC. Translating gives CASSLSGKSYEQYF.